The present T cell receptor (beta chain) was sequenced within a study of identical twins. Healthy Caucasians alone served as donors. With regard to this clonotype: Its antigen is unidentified.

TCRdb called the 5' RACE reads again in MiXCR, with one record for every CDR3 protein. The profile shows about 460,000 distinct CDR3 sequences, around 14% of them singletons. Germline V gene lookup returns CDR1 SGHRS and CDR2 YFSETQ. This CDR3 is 16 amino acids long. V dropped 3 bases and J dropped 2; count of bases not matched to a gene: 3. Findings and limits, study-wide: Analyses based on zero insertions could be partly confounded by invariant MAIT and iNKT cells. Compared with models, monozygotic twins showed more out-of-frame TCR alpha sharing.

The data were also submitted as part of a second study, on yellow fever vaccine responses in identical twins.

Sequences were obtained from CD4+ T cells sorted from blood. This chain connects TRBV5-1 to TRBJ2-7, with 15 bases aligning to TRBD2. This clonotype was sampled from a young woman in good health. CDR3 sequence reads: CASSWGTSGRTYEQYF. CDR3 nucleotides: TGCGCCAGCAGCTGGGGGACTAGCGGGAGGACCTACGAGCAGTACTTC.